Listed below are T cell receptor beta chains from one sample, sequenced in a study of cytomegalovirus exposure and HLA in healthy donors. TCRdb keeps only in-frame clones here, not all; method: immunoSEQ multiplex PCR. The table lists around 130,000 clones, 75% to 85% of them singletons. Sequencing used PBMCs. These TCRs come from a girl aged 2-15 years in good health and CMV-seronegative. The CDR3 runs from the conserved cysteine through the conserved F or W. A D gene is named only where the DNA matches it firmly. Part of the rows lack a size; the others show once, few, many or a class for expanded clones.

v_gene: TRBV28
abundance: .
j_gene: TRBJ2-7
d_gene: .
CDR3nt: TGTGCCAGCAGCCCTCTAGGCGGGCTCTACGAGCAGTACTTC
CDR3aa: CASSPLGGLYEQYF

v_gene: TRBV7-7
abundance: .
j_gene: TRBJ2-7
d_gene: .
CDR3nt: TGTGCTAGCAGCCGGAGCGGAGGAGACGAGCAGTACTTC
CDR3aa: CASSRSGGDEQYF

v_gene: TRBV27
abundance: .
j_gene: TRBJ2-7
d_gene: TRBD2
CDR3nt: TGTGCAGCTCCACTAGCGGGCCAATTGTGGTCCTACGAGCAGTACTTC
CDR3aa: CAAPLAGQLWSYEQYF

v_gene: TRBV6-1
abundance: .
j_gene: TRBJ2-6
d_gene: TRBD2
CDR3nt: TGTGCCAGCAAGCTAGCGGGAACTGGGGCCAACGTCCTGACTTTC
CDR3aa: CASKLAGTGANVLTF

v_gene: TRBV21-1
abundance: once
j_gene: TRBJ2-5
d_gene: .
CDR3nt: TGTGCCAGCAGCAAATGCCGGGACAGAGAGACCCAGTACTTC
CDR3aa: CASSKCRDRETQYF

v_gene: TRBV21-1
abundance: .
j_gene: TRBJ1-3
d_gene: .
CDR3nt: TGTGCCAGCAGCAAAGCGTTTGGGACACCCAATTCTGGAAACACCATATATTTT
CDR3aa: CASSKAFGTPNSGNTIYF

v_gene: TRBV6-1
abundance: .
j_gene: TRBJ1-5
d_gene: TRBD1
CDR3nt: TGTGCCAGCATAGCGGACAGGGTCCGGAATCAGCCCCAGCATTTT
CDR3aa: CASIADRVRNQPQHF

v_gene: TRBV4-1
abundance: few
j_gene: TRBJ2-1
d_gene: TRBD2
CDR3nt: TGCGCCAGCAGCCAAGATTTCCCCGGCGGGGGGGCAGGTGAGCAGTTCTTC
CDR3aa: CASSQDFPGGGAGEQFF

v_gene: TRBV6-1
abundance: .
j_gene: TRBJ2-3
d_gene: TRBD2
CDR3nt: TGTGCCAGCAGTGAGCTAGCGGGAGGGGGCACAGATACGCAGTATTTT
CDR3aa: CASSELAGGGTDTQYF

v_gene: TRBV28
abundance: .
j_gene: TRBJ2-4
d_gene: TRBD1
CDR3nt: TGTGCCAGCAGTTCCGGGACAGGGTACTTAGCCAAAAACATTCAGTACTTC
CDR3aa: CASSSGTGYLAKNIQYF

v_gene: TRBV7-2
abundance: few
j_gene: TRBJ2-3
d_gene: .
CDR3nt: TGTGCCAGCAGCTTATCTTATGACAGTTTGGATACGCAGTATTTT
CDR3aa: CASSLSYDSLDTQYF

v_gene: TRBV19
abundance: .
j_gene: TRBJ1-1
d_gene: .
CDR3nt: TGTGCCAGTAGGAGGGGGGGGCCCGGGAACACTGAAGCTTTCTTT
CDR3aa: CASRRGGPGNTEAFF

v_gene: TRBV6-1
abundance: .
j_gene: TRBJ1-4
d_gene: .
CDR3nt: TGTGCCAGCAGTGAAGGCGATCGCGGAAAACTGTTTTTT
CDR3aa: CASSEGDRGKLFF

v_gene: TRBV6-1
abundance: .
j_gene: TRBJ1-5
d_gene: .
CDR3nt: TGTGCCAGCAGTCCGACGGAGTATCAGCCCCAGCATTTT
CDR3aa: CASSPTEYQPQHF

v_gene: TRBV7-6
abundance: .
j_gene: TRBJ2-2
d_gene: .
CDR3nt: TGTGCCAGCAGCTTAGTTGGAGGGTCAGGGAGGGAGCTGTTTTTT
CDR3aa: CASSLVGGSGRELFF

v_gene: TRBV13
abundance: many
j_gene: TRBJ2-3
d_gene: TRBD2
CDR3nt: TGTGCCAGCAGCTTTACCGGGACTACCCTTAGCACAGATACGCAGTATTTT
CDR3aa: CASSFTGTTLSTDTQYF

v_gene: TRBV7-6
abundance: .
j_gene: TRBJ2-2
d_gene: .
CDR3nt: TGTGCCAGCAGCGCTCGAGGCACCGGGGAGCTGTTTTTT
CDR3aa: CASSARGTGELFF

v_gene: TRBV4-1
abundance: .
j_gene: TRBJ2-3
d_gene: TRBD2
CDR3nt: TGCGCCAGCAGCCAGACCGCAGCGGGGAGAACAGATACGCAGTATTTT
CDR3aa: CASSQTAAGRTDTQYF